A selection of T cell receptor beta chains follows, all from one sample in a study of T cell repertoires in cytomegalovirus infection. No antigen has been assigned to these receptors. MiXCR, applied by TCRdb to the reads, yields one record per CDR3 protein. Of a few hundred thousand distinct CDR3 sequences in the sample, around 40% were seen once. This specimen consisted of cultured PBMCs, obtained from culture after CMV antigen stimulation. The receptors originated from a human donor in good health (CMV status not recorded). Some clones in this sample may be carry-over from other donors' samples. The CDR3 runs from the conserved cysteine through the conserved F or W. The D gene is left open where the match is weak. Expanded clones get a size class; other rows say once, few or many, or leave the size out.

clone_size j_call d_call v_call cdr3_nt cdr3_aa
few TRBJ1-2 . TRBV12-3/TRBV12-4 TGTGCCAGCAGTTTAATCCGCTCCGCAGGCTATGGCTACACCTTC CASSLIRSAGYGYTF
. TRBJ2-1 TRBD1 TRBV20-1 TGCAGTGCTGGGACAGGGGTGGTGAATGAGCAGTTCTTC CSAGTGVVNEQFF
. TRBJ2-6 . TRBV6-6 TGTGCCAGCAGTTACTCCCACGGCGGGGCCAACGTCCTGACTTTC CASSYSHGGANVLTF
. TRBJ1-5 . TRBV6-2/TRBV6-3 TGTGCCAGCAGACGACGGAATCAGCCCCAGCATTTT CASRRRNQPQHF
few TRBJ2-1 . TRBV18 TGTGCCAGCTCACCGTACAGGATGAGCTCCTACAATGAGCAGTTCTTC CASSPYRMSSYNEQFF
few TRBJ2-5 TRBD1 TRBV7-2 TGTGCCAGCAGGCCGGACAGGTTCATCCAAGAGACCCAGTACTTC CASRPDRFIQETQYF
few TRBJ2-2 . TRBV12-3/TRBV12-4 TGTGCCAGCAGATTAGCTGGCGGGGAGCTGTTTTTT CASRLAGGELFF
. TRBJ1-2 . TRBV12-3/TRBV12-4 TGTGCCAGCAGCACGAACATGGACAGCTATGGCTACACCTTC CASSTNMDSYGYTF
few TRBJ2-2 TRBD2 TRBV7-2 TGTGCCGGGACCCTCGGGGGGGGAGGCACCGGGGAGCTGTTTTTT CAGTLGGGGTGELFF
. TRBJ1-3 . TRBV7-9 TGTGCCAGCAGCTTAGCGGGGCAGCACTCTGGAAACACCATATATTTT CASSLAGQHSGNTIYF
. TRBJ2-7 . TRBV7-2 TGTGCCAGCAGCTTAGTAACCCGCCAGAGTTACGAGCAGTACTTC CASSLVTRQSYEQYF
. TRBJ2-1 TRBD2 TRBV6-2/TRBV6-3 TGTGCCACCGGGGGGTTTTCCTACAATGAGCAGTTCTTC CATGGFSYNEQFF
. TRBJ2-5 . TRBV7-2 TGTGCCAGCAGCCAGGAGGGAATTGGGACCCAGTACTTC CASSQEGIGTQYF
few TRBJ2-4 . TRBV5-3 TGTGCCAGCAGCACGGACAGCATATTAGCCAAAAACATTCAGTACTTC CASSTDSILAKNIQYF
. TRBJ1-2 TRBD1 TRBV5-6 TGTGCCAGCAGCTTGGAGACAGGGGGTGACGGCTACACCTTC CASSLETGGDGYTF
few TRBJ1-1 . TRBV6-2/TRBV6-3 TGTGCCAGTAAAGAACGGAGGAACACTGAAGCTTTCTTT CASKERRNTEAFF